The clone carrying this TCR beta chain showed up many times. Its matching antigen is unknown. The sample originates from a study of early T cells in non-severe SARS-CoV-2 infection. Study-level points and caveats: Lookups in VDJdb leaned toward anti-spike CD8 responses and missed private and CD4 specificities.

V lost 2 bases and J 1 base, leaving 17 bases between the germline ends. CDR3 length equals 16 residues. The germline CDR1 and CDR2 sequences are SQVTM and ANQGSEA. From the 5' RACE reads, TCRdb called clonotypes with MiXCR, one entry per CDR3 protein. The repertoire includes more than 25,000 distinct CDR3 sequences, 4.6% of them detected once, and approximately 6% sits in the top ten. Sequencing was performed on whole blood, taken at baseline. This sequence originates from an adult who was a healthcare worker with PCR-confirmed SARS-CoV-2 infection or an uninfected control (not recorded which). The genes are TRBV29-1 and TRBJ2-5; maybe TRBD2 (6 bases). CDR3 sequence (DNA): TGCAGCGTTGAACAGGGTTGGGGGAGGCTCCAAGAGACCCAGTACTTC. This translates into CSVEQGWGRLQETQYF. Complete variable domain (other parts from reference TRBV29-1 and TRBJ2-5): SAVISQKPSRDICQRGTSLTIQCQVDSQVTMMFWYRQQPGQSLTLIATANQGSEATYESGFVIDKFPISRPNLTFSTLTVSNMSPEDSSIYLCSVEQGWGRLQETQYFGPGTRLLVL.